This record covers a single T cell receptor (beta chain). What it binds is not known. This sample stems from a study of circulating and synovial CD4+ cells in juvenile arthritis. Whole-study results and caveats: Circulating pathogenic-like lymphocytes shared a substantially higher fraction of CDR3 sequences with synovium than bulk blood.

Germline loops: CDR1 SGHTA, CDR2 FQGNSA. This CDR3 is 18 amino acids long. V gave up 2 bases and J gave up 1 base; unmatched junction bases: 11. Clones were read by immunoSEQ multiplex PCR, and TCRdb kept only the in-frame ones, dropping some. Of roughly 2,300 clones in the sample, about nine tenths were seen once. The chain combines TRBV7-2 with TRBJ2-5, with 9 bases identical to TRBD2. What was sequenced was HLA-DR+ CD4+ T cells from blood. Subset noted: circulating pathogenic-like lymphocytes, sorted as HLA-DR+CD14-CD3+CD4+CD25low/- blood T cells. This sequence was found in a human donor with juvenile idiopathic arthritis. The DNA for the CDR3 is TGTGCCAGCAGCTTACAGCGGGGGGCCCGATACCTCCAAGAGACCCAGTACTTC. Translating it yields CASSLQRGARYLQETQYF.